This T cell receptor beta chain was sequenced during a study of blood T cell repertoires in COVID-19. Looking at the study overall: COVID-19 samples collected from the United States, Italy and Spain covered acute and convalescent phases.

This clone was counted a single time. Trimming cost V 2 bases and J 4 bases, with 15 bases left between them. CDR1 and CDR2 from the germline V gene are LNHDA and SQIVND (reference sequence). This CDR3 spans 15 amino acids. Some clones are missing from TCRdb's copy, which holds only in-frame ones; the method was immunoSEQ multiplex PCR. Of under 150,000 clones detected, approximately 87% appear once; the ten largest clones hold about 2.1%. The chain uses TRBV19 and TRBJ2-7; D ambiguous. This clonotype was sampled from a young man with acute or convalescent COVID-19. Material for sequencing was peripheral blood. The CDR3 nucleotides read TGTGCCAGTAGTATATTCGCGGCAGTTTCATACGAGCAGTACTTC. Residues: CASSIFAAVSYEQYF.